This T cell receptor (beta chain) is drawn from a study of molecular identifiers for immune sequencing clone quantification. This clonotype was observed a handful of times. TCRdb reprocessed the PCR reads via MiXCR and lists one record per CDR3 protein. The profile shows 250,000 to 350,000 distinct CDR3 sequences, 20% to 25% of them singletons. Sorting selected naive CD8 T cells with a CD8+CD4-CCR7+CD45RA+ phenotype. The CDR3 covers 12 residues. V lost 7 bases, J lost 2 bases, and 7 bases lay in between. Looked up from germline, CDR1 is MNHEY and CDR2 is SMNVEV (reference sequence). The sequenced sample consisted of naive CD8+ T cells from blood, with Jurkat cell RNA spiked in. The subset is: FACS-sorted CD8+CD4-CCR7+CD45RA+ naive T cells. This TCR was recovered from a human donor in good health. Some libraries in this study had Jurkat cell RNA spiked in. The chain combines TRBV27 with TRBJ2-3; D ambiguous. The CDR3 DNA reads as TGTGCCAGCACCTCACTCACAGATACGCAGTATTTT. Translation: CASTSLTDTQYF.